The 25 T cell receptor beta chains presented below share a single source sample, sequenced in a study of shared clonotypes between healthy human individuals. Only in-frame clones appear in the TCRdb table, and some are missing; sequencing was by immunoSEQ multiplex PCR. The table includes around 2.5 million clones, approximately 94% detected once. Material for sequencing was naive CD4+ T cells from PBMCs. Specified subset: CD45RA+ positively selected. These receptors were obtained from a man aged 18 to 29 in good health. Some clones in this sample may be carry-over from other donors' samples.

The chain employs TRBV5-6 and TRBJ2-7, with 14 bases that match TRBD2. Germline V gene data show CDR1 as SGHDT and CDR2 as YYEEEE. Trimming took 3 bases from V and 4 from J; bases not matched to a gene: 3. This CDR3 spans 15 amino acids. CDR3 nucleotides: TGTGCCAGCAGCTGGGGGACTAGCGGGAGATACGAGCAGTACTTC. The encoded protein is CASSWGTSGRYEQYF.

Here the CDR3 DNA reads TGCGCCAGCAGCAGTTTAGCGGGAGGGCCTGACGAGCAGTACTTC. It yields the protein CASSSLAGGPDEQYF. V gene TRBV5-1 combines with J gene TRBJ2-7; 11 nucleotides agree with TRBD2. J lost 5 bases, V lost 4 bases, and 8 bases had no gene match. The CDR3 length is 15 residues. CDR1 and CDR2 from the germline V gene are SGHRS and YFSETQ.

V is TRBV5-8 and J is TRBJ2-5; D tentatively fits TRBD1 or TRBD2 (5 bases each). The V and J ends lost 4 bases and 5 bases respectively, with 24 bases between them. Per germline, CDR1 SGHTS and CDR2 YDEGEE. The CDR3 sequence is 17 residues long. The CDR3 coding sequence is TGTGCCAGCAGCCGAGGGGCCGGGACCCTCGGCGGCGAGACCCAGTACTTC. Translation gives CASSRGAGTLGGETQYF.

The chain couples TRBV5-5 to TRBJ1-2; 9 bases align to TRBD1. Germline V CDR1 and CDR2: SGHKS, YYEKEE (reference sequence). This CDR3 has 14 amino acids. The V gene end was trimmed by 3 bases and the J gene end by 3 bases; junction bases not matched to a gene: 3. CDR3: CASSSGQGYYGYTF. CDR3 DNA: TGTGCCAGCAGCTCGGGACAGGGATACTATGGCTACACCTTC. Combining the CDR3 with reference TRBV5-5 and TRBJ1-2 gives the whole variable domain DAGVTQSPTHLIKTRGQQVTLRCSPISGHKSVSWYQQVLGQGPQFIFQYYEKEERGRGNFPDRFSARQFPNYSSELNVNALLLGDSALYLCASSSGQGYYGYTFGSGTRLTVV.

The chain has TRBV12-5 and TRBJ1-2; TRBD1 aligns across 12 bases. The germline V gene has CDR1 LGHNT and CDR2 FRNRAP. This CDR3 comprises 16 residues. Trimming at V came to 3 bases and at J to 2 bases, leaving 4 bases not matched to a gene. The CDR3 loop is CASGFGTGGSNYGYTF. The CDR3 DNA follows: TGTGCTAGTGGTTTTGGGACAGGGGGCTCAAACTATGGCTACACCTTC.

DNA for the CDR3: TGTGCCAGCAGCCAAGACAGCACTAGCTTGGTCGAGCAGTACTTC. It is translated as CASSQDSTSLVEQYF. This chain links TRBV4-2 with TRBJ2-7; a weak D match, TRBD2 (6 bases). This CDR3 region has 15 residues. Trimming left V 0 bases short and J 6 bases short, with 15 bases between. Germline loops: CDR1 LGHNA, CDR2 YNFKEQ.

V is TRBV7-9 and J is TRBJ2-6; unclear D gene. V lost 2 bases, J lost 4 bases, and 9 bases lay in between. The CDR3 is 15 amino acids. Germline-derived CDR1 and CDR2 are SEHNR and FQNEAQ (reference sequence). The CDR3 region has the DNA TGTGCCAGCAGCTTACCCTGGGCCGGGGCCAACGTCCTGACTTTC. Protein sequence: CASSLPWAGANVLTF.

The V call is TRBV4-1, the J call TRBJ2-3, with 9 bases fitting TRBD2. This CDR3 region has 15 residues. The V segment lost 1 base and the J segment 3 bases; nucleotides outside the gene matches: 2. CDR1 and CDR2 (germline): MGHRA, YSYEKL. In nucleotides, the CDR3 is TGCGCCAGCAGCCAAGCTCTAGCGGGGACAGATACGCAGTATTTT. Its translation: CASSQALAGTDTQYF.

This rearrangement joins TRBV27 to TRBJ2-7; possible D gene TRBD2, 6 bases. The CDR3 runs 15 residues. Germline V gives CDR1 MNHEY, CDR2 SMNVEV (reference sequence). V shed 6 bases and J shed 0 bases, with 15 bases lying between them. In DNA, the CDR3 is TGTGCCAGCAGGCGAAGTAGCGGAAGCTCCTACGAGCAGTACTTC. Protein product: CASRRSSGSSYEQYF.

For the CDR3, the DNA is TGTGCCAGTAGTATAGGACTAGCGGCCCAAGAGACCCAGTACTTC. This encodes CASSIGLAAQETQYF. This rearrangement joins TRBV19 to TRBJ2-5, with 9 bases aligning to TRBD2. The CDR3 contains 15 residues. Germline assignment: CDR1 LNHDA and CDR2 SQIVND (reference sequence). Germline trimming cut 1 base from V and 1 base from J; bases unmatched to any gene: 1. Using reference TRBV19 and TRBJ2-5 for the parts outside the CDR3, the full variable domain is DGGITQSPKYLFRKEGQNVTLSCEQNLNHDAMYWYRQDPGQGLRLIYYSQIVNDFQKGDIAEGYSVSREKKESFPLTVTSAQKNPTAFYLCASSIGLAAQETQYFGPGTRLLVL.

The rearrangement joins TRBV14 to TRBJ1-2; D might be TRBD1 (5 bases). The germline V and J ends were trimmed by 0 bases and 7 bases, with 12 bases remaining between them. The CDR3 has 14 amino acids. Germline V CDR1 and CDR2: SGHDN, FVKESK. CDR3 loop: CASSQDLRGAGYTF. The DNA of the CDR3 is TGTGCCAGCAGCCAAGATCTGAGGGGCGCTGGCTACACCTTC.

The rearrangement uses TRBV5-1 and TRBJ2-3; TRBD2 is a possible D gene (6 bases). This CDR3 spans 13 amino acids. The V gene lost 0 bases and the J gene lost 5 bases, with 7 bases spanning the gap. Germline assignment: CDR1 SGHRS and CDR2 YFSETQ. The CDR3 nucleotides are TGCGCCAGCAGCTTGGTGGGGGGAGATACGCAGTATTTT. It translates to CASSLVGGDTQYF.

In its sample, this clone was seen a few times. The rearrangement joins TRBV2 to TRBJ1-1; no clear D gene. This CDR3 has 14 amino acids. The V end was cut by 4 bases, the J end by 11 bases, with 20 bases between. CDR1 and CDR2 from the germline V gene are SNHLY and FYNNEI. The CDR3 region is CASSGAVRTLRAFF. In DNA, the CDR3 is TGTGCCAGCAGTGGCGCAGTACGAACACTGAGGGCTTTCTTT.

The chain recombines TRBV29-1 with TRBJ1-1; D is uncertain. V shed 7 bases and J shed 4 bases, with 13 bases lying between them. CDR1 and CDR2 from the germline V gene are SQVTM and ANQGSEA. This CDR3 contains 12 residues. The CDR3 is CSAVKGGTEAFF. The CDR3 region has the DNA TGCAGCGCGGTAAAGGGCGGCACTGAAGCTTTCTTT. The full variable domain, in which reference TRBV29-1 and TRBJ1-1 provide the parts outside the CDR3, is SAVISQKPSRDICQRGTSLTIQCQVDSQVTMMFWYRQQPGQSLTLIATANQGSEATYESGFVIDKFPISRPNLTFSTLTVSNMSPEDSSIYLCSAVKGGTEAFFGQGTRLTVV.

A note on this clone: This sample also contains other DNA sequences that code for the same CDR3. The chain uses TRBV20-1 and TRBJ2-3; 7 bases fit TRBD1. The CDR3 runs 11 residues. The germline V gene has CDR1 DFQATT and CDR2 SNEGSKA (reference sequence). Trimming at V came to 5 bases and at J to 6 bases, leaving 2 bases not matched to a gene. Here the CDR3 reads CSASQGDTQYF. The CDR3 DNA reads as TGCAGTGCTTCACAGGGGGATACGCAGTATTTT.

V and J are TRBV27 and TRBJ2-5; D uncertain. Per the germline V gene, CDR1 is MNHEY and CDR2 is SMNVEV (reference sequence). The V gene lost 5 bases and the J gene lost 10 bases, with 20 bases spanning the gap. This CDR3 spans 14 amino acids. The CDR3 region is CASSQDPTSLVQYF. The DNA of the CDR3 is TGTGCCAGCAGTCAAGACCCGACGTCCCTAGTCCAGTACTTC.

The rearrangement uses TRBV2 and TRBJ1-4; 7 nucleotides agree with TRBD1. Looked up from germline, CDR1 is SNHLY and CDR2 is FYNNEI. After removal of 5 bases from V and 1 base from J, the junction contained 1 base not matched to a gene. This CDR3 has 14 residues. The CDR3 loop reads CASSYRGTNEKLFF. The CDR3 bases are TGTGCCAGCAGTTACAGGGGAACTAATGAAAAACTGTTTTTT. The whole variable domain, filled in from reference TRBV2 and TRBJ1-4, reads EPEVTQTPSHQVTQMGQEVILRCVPISNHLYFYWYRQILGQKVEFLVSFYNNEISEKSEIFDDQFSVERPDGSNFTLKIRSTKLEDSAMYFCASSYRGTNEKLFFGSGTQLSVL.

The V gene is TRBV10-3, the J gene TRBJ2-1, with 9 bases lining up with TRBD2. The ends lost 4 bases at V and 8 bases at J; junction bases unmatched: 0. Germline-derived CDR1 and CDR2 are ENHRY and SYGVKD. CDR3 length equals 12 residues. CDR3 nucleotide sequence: TGTGCCATCAGTGGGACTAGCGATGAGCAGTTCTTC. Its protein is CAISGTSDEQFF.

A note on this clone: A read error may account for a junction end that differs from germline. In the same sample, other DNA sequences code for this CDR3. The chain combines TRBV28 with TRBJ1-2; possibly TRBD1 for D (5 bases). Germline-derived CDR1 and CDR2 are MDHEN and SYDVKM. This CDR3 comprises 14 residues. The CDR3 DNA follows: TGTGCCAGCATGTCCGGAGGAGGGGACTATGGTTACACCTTC. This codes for CASMSGGGDYGYTF.

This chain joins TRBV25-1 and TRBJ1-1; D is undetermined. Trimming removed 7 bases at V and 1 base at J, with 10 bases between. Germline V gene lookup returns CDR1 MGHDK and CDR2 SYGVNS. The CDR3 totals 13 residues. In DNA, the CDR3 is TGTGCCAGCAAGGCACACCCGAACACTGAAGCTTTCTTT. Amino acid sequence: CASKAHPNTEAFF.

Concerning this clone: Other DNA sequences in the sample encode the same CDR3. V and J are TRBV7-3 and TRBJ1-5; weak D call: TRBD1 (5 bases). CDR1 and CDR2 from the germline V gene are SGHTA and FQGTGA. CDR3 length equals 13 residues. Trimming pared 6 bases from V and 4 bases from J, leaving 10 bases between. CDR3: CASSRDRNQPQHF. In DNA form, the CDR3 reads TGTGCCAGCAGTCGTGACAGAAATCAGCCCCAGCATTTT. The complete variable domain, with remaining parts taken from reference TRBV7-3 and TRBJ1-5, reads GAGVSQTPSNKVTEKGKYVELRCDPISGHTALYWYRQSLGQGPEFLIYFQGTGAADDSGLPNDRFFAVRPEGSVSTLKIQRTERGDSAVYLCASSRDRNQPQHFGDGTRLSIL.

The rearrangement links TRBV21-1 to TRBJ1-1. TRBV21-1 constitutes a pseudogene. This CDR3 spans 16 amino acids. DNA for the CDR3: TGTGCCAGCAGCAAAGCTAAGGCAGGGAGGAGAACTGAAGCTTTCTTT. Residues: CASSKAKAGRRTEAFF.

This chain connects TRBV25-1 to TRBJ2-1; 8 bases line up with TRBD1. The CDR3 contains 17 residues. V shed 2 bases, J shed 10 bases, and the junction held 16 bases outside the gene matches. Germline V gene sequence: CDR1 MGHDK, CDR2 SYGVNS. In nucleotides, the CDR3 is TGTGCCAGCAGTGAACTGGGTTCCCGGACAGGGAAAGGCGAGCAGTTCTTC. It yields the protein CASSELGSRTGKGEQFF.

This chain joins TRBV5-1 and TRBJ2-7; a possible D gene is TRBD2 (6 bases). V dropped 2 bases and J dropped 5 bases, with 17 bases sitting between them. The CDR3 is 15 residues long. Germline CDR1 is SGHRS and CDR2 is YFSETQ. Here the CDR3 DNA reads TGCGCCAGCAGCTTTTCGGAGGGCAGGGTTGACGAGCAGTACTTC. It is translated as CASSFSEGRVDEQYF.

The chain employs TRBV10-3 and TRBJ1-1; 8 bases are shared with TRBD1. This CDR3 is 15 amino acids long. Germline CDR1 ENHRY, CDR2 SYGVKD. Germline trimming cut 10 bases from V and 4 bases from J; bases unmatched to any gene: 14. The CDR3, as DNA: TGTGCCACCCTAATGGGCGACAGGGGCGGCACTGAAGCTTTCTTT. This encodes CATLMGDRGGTEAFF.